The 11 T cell receptor beta chains below all came from one sample that was sequenced in a study of blood T cell repertoires in COVID-19. TCRdb's table, derived via immunoSEQ multiplex PCR, lists solely in-frame clones and lacks some. The sample lists approximately 300,000 clones, about 92% occurring once. The sample taken for sequencing was PBMCs or T cells enriched from blood (not recorded which). These receptors came from a woman aged 25 to 39 who had recovered from COVID-19.

The chain has TRBV7-2 and TRBJ1-5; D unclear. The CDR3 loop spans 13 amino acids. V was cut by 5 bases and J by 6 bases, with 11 bases left in between. Germline V gene data show CDR1 as SGHTA and CDR2 as FQGNSA. This chain's CDR3 is CASSEARSQPQHF. CDR3 in DNA: TGTGCCAGCAGCGAGGCCCGGTCTCAGCCCCAGCATTTT.

CDR3 sequence reads: CSGTRGGEDTQYF. The CDR3 coding sequence is TGCAGCGGGACCCGCGGGGGGGAAGATACGCAGTATTTT. The chain is built from TRBV29-1 and TRBJ2-3; 9 positions match TRBD2. The CDR3 totals 13 residues. The V and J ends lost 7 bases and 5 bases, in that order; junction bases with no gene match: 7. Germline CDR1 and CDR2: SQVTM and ANQGSEA.

The J gene is TRBJ2-7, the V gene TRBV30; D perhaps matches TRBD2 (5 bases). Germline lookup yields CDR1 GTSNPN and CDR2 SVGIG (reference sequence). Trimming shortened V by 7 bases and J by 0 bases, and 16 bases separated the two germline ends. CDR3 length equals 14 residues. CDR3 DNA sequence: TGTGCCTTCCTGGGAGTGGAAGGCTCCTACGAGCAGTACTTC. Its translation: CAFLGVEGSYEQYF.

V is TRBV28 and J is TRBJ2-7; 15 positions agree with TRBD2. Germline loops: CDR1 MDHEN, CDR2 SYDVKM. V shed 4 bases, J shed 6 bases, and the junction held 7 bases outside the gene matches. This CDR3 is built from 16 residues. In nucleotides, the CDR3 is TGTGCCAGCAGTTCCCCCGGACTAGCGGGGGGGCGCGAGCAGTACTTC. This translates into CASSSPGLAGGREQYF.

The gene calls are TRBV6-5 and TRBJ1-1, with TRBD1 matching 9 bases. Trimming at V came to 6 bases and at J to 6 bases, leaving 8 bases not matched to a gene. The CDR3 is 14 amino acids. Germline V lookup: CDR1 MNHEY, CDR2 SVGAGI. CDR3 protein: CASRTGGDPPEAFF. The CDR3 DNA is TGTGCCAGCAGAACAGGGGGCGATCCTCCTGAAGCTTTCTTT.

V usage is TRBV7-2 and J usage is TRBJ1-2; 10 nucleotides align to TRBD1. The CDR3 spans 14 residues. J was trimmed by 7 bases and V by 5 bases; bases with no gene match: 7. Germline V gives CDR1 SGHTA, CDR2 FQGNSA. The CDR3 DNA follows: TGTGCCAGCAGCCCGGGACAGGGGATGGGTGGCTACACCTTC. It codes for CASSPGQGMGGYTF.

This chain uses TRBV3-1 (or the pseudogene TRBV3-2) with TRBJ2-5; possibly TRBD2 for D (8 bases). V was clipped by 3 bases and J by 10 bases, with 24 bases between them. Germline V gene data show CDR1 as LGHDT and CDR2 as YNNKEL (reference sequence). The CDR3 has 16 residues. In nucleotides, the CDR3 is TGTGCCAGCAGCCAGGGACTAGGCACCCCAGGGGGTCGCCAGTACTTC. This translates into CASSQGLGTPGGRQYF.

The chain carries TRBV27 and TRBJ2-4, with D unresolved. In germline, CDR1 is MNHEY, CDR2 SMNVEV (reference sequence). Trimming removed 5 bases from V and 0 bases from J, with 11 bases in between. There are 15 residues in the CDR3. The CDR3 is CASSPGELAKNIQYF. The DNA of the CDR3 is TGTGCCAGCAGTCCCGGAGAATTAGCCAAAAACATTCAGTACTTC.

The CDR3: CASSLASGKDTQYF. The CDR3 coding sequence is TGTGCCAGCAGCTTAGCTAGCGGGAAAGATACGCAGTATTTT. The chain carries TRBV13 and TRBJ2-3; TRBD2 matches 9 bases. The trim removed 1 base at V and 5 bases at J, leaving 1 base unmatched. CDR3 length equals 14 residues. Germline CDR1 PRHDT, CDR2 FYEKMQ (reference sequence).

The chain is built from TRBV28 and TRBJ1-2, with D perhaps matching TRBD1 (6 bases). The CDR3 has 12 residues. With 1 base removed from V and 10 bases from J, the gap between germline ends came to 10 bases. Germline V gene lookup returns CDR1 MDHEN and CDR2 SYDVKM. CDR3 sequence reads: CASSLSGQPYTF. In DNA form, the CDR3 reads TGTGCCAGCAGTTTATCTGGACAGCCCTACACCTTC.

V and J are TRBV19 and TRBJ2-2, with TRBD1 as a possible D gene (7 bases). Per the germline V gene, CDR1 is LNHDA and CDR2 is SQIVND (reference sequence). The CDR3 covers 14 residues. V was trimmed by 5 bases and J by 5 bases, leaving 12 bases between them. DNA for the CDR3: TGTGCCAGTAGTTGGCAGGGGGGAACCGGGGAGCTGTTTTTT. Translated, it gives CASSWQGGTGELFF.